The 20 T cell receptor beta chains listed next were all sequenced from one sample in a study of radiotherapy plus CTLA-4 blockade in lung cancer. Measured with immunoSEQ multiplex PCR; TCRdb has only the in-frame clones, and not every one. The table shows some 43,000 clones, with about 81% occurring only once. The sequences come from peripheral blood, collected from a patient treated with radiotherapy plus ipilimumab. The receptors were sampled from a human donor with non-small cell lung cancer who had stable disease on radiotherapy plus ipilimumab.

The sample holds a few counts of this clone. The chain employs TRBV4-1 and TRBJ2-3, with 12 positions matching TRBD2. The CDR3 consists of 16 residues. Germline V gene lookup returns CDR1 MGHRA and CDR2 YSYEKL. V shed 0 bases and J 4 bases; nucleotides not matched to a gene: 2. Here the CDR3 reads CASSQDLAGGPDTQYF. CDR3 DNA: TGCGCCAGCAGCCAAGATCTAGCGGGAGGGCCAGATACGCAGTATTTT.

The CDR3 nucleotides read TGTGCCAGCTCGTGGGGACAGGGGCCAACCTACGAGCAGTACTTC. It yields the protein CASSWGQGPTYEQYF. The chain employs TRBV18 and TRBJ2-5; the match to TRBD1 covers 10 bases. The J call may be faulty, since TRBJ2-7 better matches the DNA end. CDR3 length: 15 amino acids. CDR1 is KGHSH, CDR2 LQKENI, per germline.

The chain links TRBV11-2 to TRBJ2-3; TRBD1 is a possible D gene (5 bases). This CDR3 region has 16 residues. CDR1 is SGHAT, CDR2 FQNNGV, per germline. V was clipped by 1 base and J by 0 bases, with 11 bases between them. CDR3 sequence reads: CASSLGPGLSTDTQYF. The CDR3 coding sequence is TGTGCCAGCAGCTTAGGGCCAGGGCTCAGCACAGATACGCAGTATTTT.

The chain is built from TRBV28 and TRBJ2-3; D is possibly TRBD1 (6 bases). The germline V gene encodes CDR1 MDHEN and CDR2 SYDVKM. V lost 6 bases to trimming and J lost 0 bases, with 16 bases between them. This CDR3 is 16 amino acids long. CDR3 nucleotide sequence: TGTGCCAGCAGCTCCCATGGACAGCTTAGCACAGATACGCAGTATTTT. It yields the protein CASSSHGQLSTDTQYF.

The rearrangement joins TRBV15 to TRBJ1-3; D call uncertain. The length of the CDR3 is 13 residues. V lost 6 bases to trimming and J lost 0 bases, with 6 bases between them. The germline gives CDR1 LNHNV, CDR2 YYDKDF (reference sequence). The DNA for the CDR3 is TGTGCCACCAGGGCTAGCTCTGGAAACACCATATATTTT. It encodes CATRASSGNTIYF.

The chain is built from TRBV25-1 and TRBJ2-1, with TRBD2 matching over 11 bases. The junction had 2 bases not matched to a gene; V was cut back by 4 bases and J by 3 bases. The CDR3 spans 15 residues. Germline-derived CDR1 and CDR2 are MGHDK and SYGVNS. CDR3 amino acids: CASSATSGVYNEQFF. The CDR3 nucleotides are TGTGCCAGCAGTGCGACTAGCGGGGTCTACAATGAGCAGTTCTTC. Drawing the rest from reference TRBV25-1 and TRBJ2-1, the complete variable domain is EADIYQTPRYLVIGTGKKITLECSQTMGHDKMYWYQQDPGMELHLIHYSYGVNSTEKGDLSSESTVSRIRTEHFPLTLESARPSHTSQYLCASSATSGVYNEQFFGPGTRLTVL.

J is TRBJ2-5 and V is TRBV9; D gene unclear. The J call may not be correct, given that the DNA end is closer to TRBJ2-7. This CDR3 comprises 14 residues. Germline lookup yields CDR1 SGDLS and CDR2 YYNGEE. The CDR3 spells CASSVDGPYGEQYF. For the CDR3, the DNA is TGTGCCAGCAGCGTAGATGGGCCCTACGGCGAGCAGTACTTC.

This sequence joins TRBV2 and TRBJ1-1; 8 positions agree with TRBD1. Germline CDR1 reads SNHLY; CDR2 reads FYNNEI. This CDR3 is 13 amino acids long. With 6 bases clipped from V and 1 base from J, the junction kept 1 base outside the gene matches. The CDR3 protein is CASRTGANTEAFF. The CDR3 nucleotides are TGTGCCAGCAGGACAGGGGCGAACACTGAAGCTTTCTTT.

The V gene is TRBV27, the J gene TRBJ2-1, with 8 bases fitting TRBD2. Germline CDR1 and CDR2: MNHEY and SMNVEV (reference sequence). The CDR3 runs to 17 residues. V was clipped by 0 bases and J by 5 bases; unmatched bases: 9. The DNA for the CDR3 is TGTGCCAGCAGTTTATCTGGTCGGGAGGGCCGTGACAATGAGCAGTTCTTC. It codes for CASSLSGREGRDNEQFF.

By share of the sample, this clone is medium-sized. V usage is TRBV27 and J usage is TRBJ2-7; D is possibly TRBD1 (5 bases). The V end was cut by 3 bases, the J end by 2 bases, with 11 bases between. The CDR3 sequence is 14 residues long. The germline V gene encodes CDR1 MNHEY and CDR2 SMNVEV (reference sequence). The CDR3 here is CASSLGRSPYEQYF. CDR3 in DNA: TGTGCCAGCAGTTTGGGGCGAAGCCCCTACGAGCAGTACTTC.

This sequence joins TRBV7-2 and TRBJ2-2; D possibly corresponds to TRBD1 (5 bases). V lost 5 bases and J lost 9, with 13 bases in between. CDR3 length: 13 residues. The germline V gene has CDR1 SGHTA and CDR2 FQGNSA. CDR3 in amino acids: CASSPRVERELFF. The CDR3 DNA follows: TGTGCCAGCAGCCCCAGGGTCGAAAGGGAGCTGTTTTTT.

This chain links TRBV2 with TRBJ2-5; D is perhaps TRBD1 (6 bases). The V and J ends lost 4 bases and 3 bases respectively, with 12 bases between them. The CDR3 length is 14 residues. CDR1 and CDR2 (germline): SNHLY, FYNNEI. The CDR3 here is CASSVLTGEETQYF. CDR3 coding DNA: TGTGCCAGCAGTGTTTTGACAGGAGAAGAGACCCAGTACTTC.

This chain joins TRBV27 and TRBJ1-2, with 12 bases fitting TRBD1. V lost 6 bases and J lost 8; bases outside the gene matches: 16. The germline V gene encodes CDR1 MNHEY and CDR2 SMNVEV (reference sequence). The CDR3 runs to 17 residues. The CDR3 nucleotides are TGTGCCAGCAGCAACCAAACCCCGGGACAGGGGGCTTGGGGCTACACCTTC. Protein sequence: CASSNQTPGQGAWGYTF.

The gene calls are TRBV11-2 and TRBJ1-1; D is undetermined. This CDR3 comprises 11 residues. V was shortened by 5 bases and J by 7 bases, with 8 bases between the two germline ends. The V gene's germline CDR1 is SGHAT and CDR2 FQNNGV. CDR3 protein: CASSPGVEAFF. The CDR3 DNA follows: TGTGCCAGCAGCCCGGGTGTTGAAGCTTTCTTT. The full variable domain, completed using reference TRBV11-2 and TRBJ1-1, is EAGVAQSPRYKIIEKRQSVAFWCNPISGHATLYWYQQILGQGPKLLIQFQNNGVVDDSQLPKDRFSAERLKGVDSTLKIQPAKLEDSAVYLCASSPGVEAFFGQGTRLTVV.

This chain connects TRBV19 to TRBJ2-1, with D unclear. CDR3 size: 13 residues. The germline V gene encodes CDR1 LNHDA and CDR2 SQIVND (reference sequence). Trimming shortened V by 6 bases and J by 6 bases, and 12 bases separated the two germline ends. The CDR3 sequence is CASSLERGNEQFF. The DNA of the CDR3 is TGTGCCAGTAGCCTCGAACGAGGCAATGAGCAGTTCTTC.

This chain links TRBV2 with TRBJ1-1; D is perhaps TRBD1 (6 bases). The germline V gene has CDR1 SNHLY and CDR2 FYNNEI. The CDR3 totals 14 residues. V lost 7 bases and J lost 0, with 12 bases in between. CDR3 sequence: CASISGQLNTEAFF. In DNA, the CDR3 is TGTGCCAGCATCTCAGGACAGCTGAACACTGAAGCTTTCTTT.

The chain has TRBV27 and TRBJ2-2, with D possibly TRBD1 on 6 matching bases. Germline CDR1 and CDR2: MNHEY and SMNVEV (reference sequence). The V end lost 2 bases, the J end lost 3 bases, and 10 bases lay between the germline ends. This CDR3 has 15 residues. CDR3 sequence reads: CASSLRDTYTGELFF. In DNA, the CDR3 is TGTGCCAGCAGTTTACGGGACACCTACACCGGGGAGCTGTTTTTT.

This sequence joins TRBV10-3 and TRBJ1-1, with D unclear. Trimming left V 4 bases short and J 3 bases short, with 12 bases between. The CDR3 sequence is 14 residues long. Germline CDR1 is ENHRY and CDR2 is SYGVKD. CDR3 DNA: TGTGCCATCAGTGGTTTAAGGAGGGACACTGAAGCTTTCTTT. Translated, it gives CAISGLRRDTEAFF.

In nucleotides, the CDR3 is TGTGCCAGCAGGCCTTTCCCGACAGGGGAAGGGAGTGAGCAGTTCTTC. Translation: CASRPFPTGEGSEQFF. The V call is TRBV6-6, the J call TRBJ2-1; 8 nucleotides agree with TRBD1. The CDR3 covers 16 residues. Trimming cost V 6 bases and J 9 bases; bases outside gene matches: 16. From germline, CDR1 is MNHNY and CDR2 SVGAGI (reference sequence).

This clone was seen only once. V is TRBV2 and J is TRBJ2-1, with D tentatively TRBD2 (5 bases). The germline V and J ends were trimmed by 5 bases and 4 bases, with 21 bases remaining between them. The CDR3 sequence is 17 residues long. Germline CDR1 SNHLY, CDR2 FYNNEI. CDR3 sequence (DNA): TGTGCCAGCAGTACCACCGCGTATAGCGCGTCTTACAATGAGCAGTTCTTC. Its protein is CASSTTAYSASYNEQFF. Full variable domain (outside the CDR3, taken from reference TRBV2 and TRBJ2-1): EPEVTQTPSHQVTQMGQEVILRCVPISNHLYFYWYRQILGQKVEFLVSFYNNEISEKSEIFDDQFSVERPDGSNFTLKIRSTKLEDSAMYFCASSTTAYSASYNEQFFGPGTRLTVL.